Listed below are T cell receptor beta chains from one sample, sequenced in a study of vaccination and CD4 T cells after COVID-19. TCRdb recomputed calls from the PCR reads with MiXCR, one row per CDR3 protein. The sample carries roughly 12,000 distinct CDR3 sequences, roughly four fifths recorded once. Their recognized antigens are unknown. The source material was CD4+ T cells from blood, cultured in vitro. These receptors came from a human donor who had recovered from COVID-19. CDR3s include the opening cysteine and the closing phenylalanine or tryptophan. A D gene is named only where the DNA matches it firmly. Clone size is shown for a subset of rows, as once, few, many or a class of expanded clone.

J	D	size	V	DNA	CDR3
TRBJ2-2	NA	NA	TRBV6-4	TGTGCCAGCAGTGTGGGCACCTTCACCGGGGAGCTGTTTTTT	CASSVGTFTGELFF
TRBJ1-2	TRBD1	NA	TRBV7-9	TGTGCCAGCAGCTGGGTCCGGGACAGGGCCACGGGCTACACCTTC	CASSWVRDRATGYTF
TRBJ1-5	NA	NA	TRBV20-1	TGCAGTGCTAGAAGGACGAGGGGACCCAATCAGCCCCAGCATTTT	CSARRTRGPNQPQHF
TRBJ1-2	NA	NA	TRBV6-1	TGTGCCAGCAGTGACCGGGGTCCGAAATTACCTTATGGCTACACCTTC	CASSDRGPKLPYGYTF
TRBJ1-5	NA	NA	TRBV10-3	TGTGCCATCAGTGAGGTTCCAGGGTTGGGTCAGCCCCAGCATTTT	CAISEVPGLGQPQHF
TRBJ2-3	TRBD2	NA	TRBV6-1	TGTGCCAGCAAGGGAGGGGCAGATACGCAGTATTTT	CASKGGADTQYF
TRBJ2-7	NA	NA	TRBV27	TGTGCCAGCAGTTTATCTCCACAGCCGTACTACGAGCAGTACTTC	CASSLSPQPYYEQYF
TRBJ1-2	TRBD1	NA	TRBV19	TGTGCCAGTAGTTTCATACCGGCCGGACAGGGTGTTTCTAATGGCTACACCTTC	CASSFIPAGQGVSNGYTF
TRBJ2-2	NA	NA	TRBV11-3	TGTGCCAGCGGGAAGGGGAACACCGGGGAGCTGTTTTTT	CASGKGNTGELFF
TRBJ2-7	NA	NA	TRBV10-3	TGTGCCACAGGGCAGCCCTACGAGCAGTACTTC	CATGQPYEQYF
TRBJ2-3	NA	NA	TRBV6-1	TGTGCCAGCAGTGAATTGGGCAGTTCTTCTGATACGCAGTATTTT	CASSELGSSSDTQYF
TRBJ1-5	NA	NA	TRBV5-1	TGCGCCAGCAGCTTGGGGACGGCCAACAATCAGCCCCAGCATTTT	CASSLGTANNQPQHF
TRBJ2-3	TRBD1	NA	TRBV6-1	TGTGCCAGCAGCCCACAGGGGGCAGGGACAGATACGCAGTATTTT	CASSPQGAGTDTQYF
TRBJ1-2	NA	NA	TRBV5-1	TGCGCCAGCTCCCCTCAAGGGGATGGCTACACCTTC	CASSPQGDGYTF
TRBJ2-5	NA	few	TRBV7-2	TGTGCCAGCAGCTTTACTAGCATTGGGACCCAGTACTTC	CASSFTSIGTQYF
TRBJ1-1	TRBD1	NA	TRBV6-1	TGTGCCAGCAGGAAGGACAGGGGGGTCCCTGAAGCTTTCTTT	CASRKDRGVPEAFF
TRBJ2-5	TRBD2	NA	TRBV15	TGTGCCACCAGCAGAGATGCGGGAGAGGGAGAGACCCAGTACTTC	CATSRDAGEGETQYF
TRBJ1-1	NA	once	TRBV20-1	TGCAGTGCTAGAGATCACAGGGACACTGAAGCTTTCTTT	CSARDHRDTEAFF